This T cell receptor beta chain was documented in a study of blood T cell repertoires in COVID-19. Recovered status applied to Cohort 3 donors who had two consecutive negative PCRs. It also applied to those with clearance or with symptom resolution. This CDR3 contains 17 residues. Germline loops: CDR1 MNHEY, CDR2 SVGEGT. J gave up 2 bases and V 2 bases, and 9 bases lay outside the gene matches. This table comes from immunoSEQ multiplex PCR, and its TCRdb copy is limited to in-frame clones, with some not included. The data contain some 390,000 clones, over 75% of them singletons. The sequence derives from a man aged 30 to 39 who had recovered from COVID-19. Sequenced: PBMCs or T cells enriched from blood (not recorded which). The chain couples TRBV6-2 or TRBV6-3 to TRBJ2-7; 10 bases fit TRBD2. The chain's CDR3 is CASSYLASGSLAYEQYF. The CDR3 region has the DNA TGTGCCAGCAGTTACCTGGCTAGCGGGAGTTTGGCCTACGAGCAGTACTTC.